These 5 T cell receptor beta chains were all obtained from the same sample, sequenced in a study of read filtering for tumor transcriptome and immune sequencing. Molecular barcoded adaptors covering alpha/delta and beta/gamma chains were used on 400 ng RNA. One entry per CDR3 protein, called by TCRdb with MiXCR from the reads. The sample carries tens of thousands of distinct CDR3 sequences, around 19% recorded once. Sequenced material: a population of CD138-negative cells sorted from bone marrow. The source is a donor aged 40 or over with multiple myeloma.

This clonotype has only a few counts. A much larger clonotype is one base distant, so this may be a read error. The genes are TRBV2 and TRBJ2-1; no clear D gene. Trimming removed 4 bases from V and 8 bases from J, with 12 bases in between. Germline assignment: CDR1 SNHLY and CDR2 FYNNEI. The CDR3 consists of 13 residues. CDR3 in amino acids: CASSGYSYDEQFF. CDR3 coding DNA: TGTGCCAGCAGTGGTTACAGTTACGATGAGCAGTTCTTC.

The table lists this clonotype with many counts. CDR3 residues: CASSPIGSDEQYF. Written as DNA, the CDR3 is TGTGCCAGCTCACCAATAGGTTCCGACGAGCAGTACTTC. The chain is built from TRBV18 and TRBJ2-7; D not resolved. The germline CDR1 and CDR2 sequences are KGHSH and LQKENI. This CDR3 spans 13 amino acids. V lost 2 bases, J lost 5 bases, and 10 bases lay in between.

This clonotype was counted only a few times. J is TRBJ2-6 and V is TRBV5-1; 7 bases map to TRBD2. CDR3 size: 16 residues. Trimming cost V 0 bases and J 4 bases; bases outside gene matches: 4. CDR1 is SGHRS, CDR2 YFSETQ, per germline. The CDR3 DNA follows: TGCGCCAGCAGCTTGGAGGGAGGGGCCGGGGCCAACGTCCTGACTTTC. Translated, it gives CASSLEGGAGANVLTF.

Concerning this clonotype itself: A far larger clone is only one base removed, so a read error is likely. The chain couples TRBV7-9 to TRBJ2-5, with D perhaps matching TRBD1 (6 bases). Germline V CDR1 and CDR2: SEHNR, FQNEAQ (reference sequence). This CDR3 is built from 16 residues. With 4 bases removed from V and 2 bases from J, the gap between germline ends came to 17 bases. The CDR3 is CASSYGQGFLQETQYF. DNA of the CDR3: TGTGCCAGCAGCTATGGTCAGGGGTTTCTGCAAGAGACCCAGTACTTC.

A note on this clonotype: Germline and junction disagree at one end, which may indicate a read error. The rearrangement uses TRBV11-3 and TRBJ2-3; 10 bases agree with TRBD2. The CDR3 is 18 residues long. Germline V gene data show CDR1 as SGHNT and CDR2 as YENEEA. As DNA, the CDR3 is TGTGCCAGCAGCCCGAATCCTCTAGCGGGGGAGGGGACAGATGCGCAGTATTTT. Translating gives CASSPNPLAGEGTDAQYF.